The clone carrying this T cell receptor beta chain has at least ten counts. The target antigen is unknown. For TCR, cDNA came from 5'RACE template switching, which added a universal primer site and UMIs. MiXCR was run by TCRdb on the 5' RACE reads, yielding one entry per CDR3 protein. This table holds some 99,000 distinct CDR3 sequences, about 5.8% found once. The data were obtained in a study of T cells after yellow fever vaccination. Study-wide background: Researchers used SMART-Seq v4 Ultra Low Input to prepare fractions that had low cell numbers.

Notes on the study in general: The booster saw the reappearance of most primary-vaccination clones (roughly 96% CD4, roughly 87% CD8). Weaker overall, the secondary response nonetheless peaked faster (day 5 versus 15).

The sequences come from CD8+ T cells sorted from PBMCs, collected 10 days after the yellow fever booster vaccination. This TCR came from a man between 18 and 29 years old who received the YFV17D yellow fever vaccine.

DNA of the CDR3: TGTGCCAGCAGTTTATCCGGGGACTATGGCTACACCTTC. Translated, it gives CASSLSGDYGYTF. The chain has TRBV12-3 or TRBV12-4 and TRBJ1-2; no clear D. Trimming took off 2 bases at V and 3 bases at J, with 7 bases between the two ends. The CDR3 spans 13 residues.